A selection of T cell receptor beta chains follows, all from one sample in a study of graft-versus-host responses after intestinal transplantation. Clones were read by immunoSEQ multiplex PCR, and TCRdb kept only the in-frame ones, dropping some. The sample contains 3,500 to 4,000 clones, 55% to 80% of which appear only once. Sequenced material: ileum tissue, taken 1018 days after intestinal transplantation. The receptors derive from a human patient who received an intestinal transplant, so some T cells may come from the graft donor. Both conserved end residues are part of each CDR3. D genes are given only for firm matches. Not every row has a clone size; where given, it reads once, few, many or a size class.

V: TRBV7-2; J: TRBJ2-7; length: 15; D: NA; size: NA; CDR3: CASSLGGQVGYEQYF; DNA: TGTGCCAGCAGCTTGGGGGGCCAGGTAGGGTACGAGCAGTACTTC
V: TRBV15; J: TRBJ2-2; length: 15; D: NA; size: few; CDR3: CATSREGENTGELFF; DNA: TGTGCCACCAGCAGAGAAGGCGAGAACACCGGGGAGCTGTTTTTT
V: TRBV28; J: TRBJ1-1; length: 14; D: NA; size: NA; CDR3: CASSVRVMNTEAFF; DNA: TGTGCCAGCAGTGTCAGGGTAATGAACACTGAAGCTTTCTTT
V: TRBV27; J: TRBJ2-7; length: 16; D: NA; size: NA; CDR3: CASSRGSQRSPGEQYF; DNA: TGTGCCAGCAGTCGGGGGTCCCAAAGGTCTCCTGGCGAGCAGTACTTC
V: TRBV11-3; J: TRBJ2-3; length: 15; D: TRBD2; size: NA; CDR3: CASSFSSGGPDTQYF; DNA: TGTGCCAGCAGCTTTTCGTCGGGGGGGCCAGATACGCAGTATTTT
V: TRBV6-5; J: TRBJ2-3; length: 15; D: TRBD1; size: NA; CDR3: CASRRGTGSPDTQYF; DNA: TGTGCCAGCAGAAGGGGGACAGGGAGCCCAGATACGCAGTATTTT
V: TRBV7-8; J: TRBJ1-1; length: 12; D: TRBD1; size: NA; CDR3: CASSHQTGGAFF; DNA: TGTGCCAGCAGCCACCAGACAGGGGGAGCTTTCTTT
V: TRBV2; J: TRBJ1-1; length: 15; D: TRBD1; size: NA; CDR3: CASRDRTGSNTEAFF; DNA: TGTGCCAGCAGGGACCGGACAGGGAGTAACACTGAAGCTTTCTTT
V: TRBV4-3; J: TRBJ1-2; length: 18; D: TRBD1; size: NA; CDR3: CASSQEVLSGTGNYGYTF; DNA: TGCGCCAGCAGCCAAGAAGTTCTGTCCGGGACAGGAAACTATGGCTACACCTTC
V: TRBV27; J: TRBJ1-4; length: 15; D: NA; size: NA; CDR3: CASKWGLEGKEKLFF; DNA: TGTGCCAGCAAGTGGGGCCTGGAGGGGAAGGAAAAACTGTTTTTT
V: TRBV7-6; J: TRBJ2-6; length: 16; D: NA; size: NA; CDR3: CASSLGSYSGANVLTF; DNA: TGTGCCAGCAGCTTAGGTTCTTACTCTGGGGCCAACGTCCTGACTTTC